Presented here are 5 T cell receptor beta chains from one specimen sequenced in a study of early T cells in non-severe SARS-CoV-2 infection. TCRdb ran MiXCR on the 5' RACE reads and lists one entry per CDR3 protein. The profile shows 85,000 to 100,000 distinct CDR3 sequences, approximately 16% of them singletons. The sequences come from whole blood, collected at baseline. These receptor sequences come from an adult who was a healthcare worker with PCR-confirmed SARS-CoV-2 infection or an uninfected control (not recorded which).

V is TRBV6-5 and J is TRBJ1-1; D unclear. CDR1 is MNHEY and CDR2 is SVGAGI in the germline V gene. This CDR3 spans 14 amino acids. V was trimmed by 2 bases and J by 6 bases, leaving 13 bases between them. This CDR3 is CASSYRVDHAEAFF. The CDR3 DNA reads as TGTGCCAGCAGTTACAGAGTGGATCACGCTGAAGCTTTCTTT.

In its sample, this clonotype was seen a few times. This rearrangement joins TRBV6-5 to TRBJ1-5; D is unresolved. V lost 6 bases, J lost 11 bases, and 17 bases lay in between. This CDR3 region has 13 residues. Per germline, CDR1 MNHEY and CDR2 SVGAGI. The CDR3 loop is CASRDGPRKAQHF. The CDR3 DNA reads TGTGCCAGCAGGGACGGTCCTCGGAAAGCCCAGCATTTT.

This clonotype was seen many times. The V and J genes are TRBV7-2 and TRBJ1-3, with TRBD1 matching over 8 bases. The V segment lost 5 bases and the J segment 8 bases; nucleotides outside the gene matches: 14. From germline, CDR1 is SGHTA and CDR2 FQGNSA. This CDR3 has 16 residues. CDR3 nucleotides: TGTGCCAGCAGCCAGGGGGCCGGCCTGGCAGGTGACACCATATATTTT. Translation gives CASSQGAGLAGDTIYF.

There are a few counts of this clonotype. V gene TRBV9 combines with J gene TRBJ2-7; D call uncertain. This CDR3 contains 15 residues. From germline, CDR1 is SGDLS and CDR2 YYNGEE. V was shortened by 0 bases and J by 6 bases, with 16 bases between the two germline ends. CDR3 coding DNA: TGTGCCAGCAGCGTAGGAATAGCCCCACTCCCCGAGCAGTACTTC. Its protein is CASSVGIAPLPEQYF.

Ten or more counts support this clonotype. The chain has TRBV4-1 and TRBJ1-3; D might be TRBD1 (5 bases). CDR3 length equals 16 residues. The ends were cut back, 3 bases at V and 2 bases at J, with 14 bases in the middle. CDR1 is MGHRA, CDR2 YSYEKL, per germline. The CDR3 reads CASSHHGGRAGNTIYF. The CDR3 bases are TGCGCCAGCAGCCATCATGGGGGAAGAGCTGGAAACACCATATATTTT.